This TCR beta chain was captured in a study of T cells after yellow fever vaccination. General study results and limits: Booster samples showed a return of most primary-vaccination clones (under 98% CD4, roughly 85% CD8). Sorted repertoires could include abundant contaminating clonotypes from bulk cells. Across the CD4 and CD8 compartments, a small share of clonotypes was present in both.

TCRdb re-derived calls from the 5' RACE reads in MiXCR, one entry per CDR3 protein. Found here are under 550,000 distinct CDR3 sequences, less than 25% of them singletons; the top ten hold 16%. CDR3 length equals 14 residues. The ends were cut back, 0 bases at V and 9 bases at J, with 10 bases in the middle. The V gene's germline CDR1 is SGHDT and CDR2 YYEEEE. About this clonotype itself: Its target is not known.

The chain has TRBV5-6 and TRBJ1-6; maybe TRBD1 (5 bases). The source material was PBMCs, sampled approximately 20 days after the first yellow fever vaccination. This TCR was recovered from a man aged 18 to 29 who received the YFV17D yellow fever vaccine. This chain's CDR3 is CASSLDRFSSPLHF. DNA for the CDR3: TGTGCCAGCAGCTTGGACAGGTTCAGTTCACCCCTCCACTTT.